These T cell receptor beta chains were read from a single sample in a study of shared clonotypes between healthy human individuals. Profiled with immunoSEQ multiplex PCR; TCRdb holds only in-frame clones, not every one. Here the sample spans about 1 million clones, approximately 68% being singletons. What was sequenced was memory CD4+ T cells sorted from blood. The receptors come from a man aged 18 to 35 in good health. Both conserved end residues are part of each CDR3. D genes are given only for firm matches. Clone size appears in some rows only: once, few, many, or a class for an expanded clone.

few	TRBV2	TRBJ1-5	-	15	CASSLQGMEGEPQHF	TGTGCCAGCAGTTTACAGGGTATGGAGGGGGAGCCCCAGCATTTT
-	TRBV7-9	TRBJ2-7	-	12	CASSRGPLEQYF	TGTGCCAGCAGCCGGGGCCCTTTAGAGCAGTACTTC
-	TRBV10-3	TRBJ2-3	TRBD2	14	CAISKSGGTDTQYF	TGTGCCATCAGTAAAAGCGGGGGGACAGATACGCAGTATTTT
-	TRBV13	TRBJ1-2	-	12	CASSLRRESYTF	TGTGCCAGCAGCTTAAGGCGAGAGAGCTACACCTTC
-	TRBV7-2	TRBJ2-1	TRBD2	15	CASSLAGGAYNEQFF	TGTGCCAGCAGCCTGGCGGGGGGGGCCTACAATGAGCAGTTCTTC
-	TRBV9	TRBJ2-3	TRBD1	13	CASSVAGQDTQYF	TGTGCCAGCAGCGTAGCGGGACAGGATACGCAGTATTTT
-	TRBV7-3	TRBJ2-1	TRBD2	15	CASSLTLGTSYEQFF	TGTGCCAGCAGCTTAACGTTAGGGACTAGCTATGAGCAGTTCTTC
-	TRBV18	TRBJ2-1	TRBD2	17	CASETNAGTISYNEQFF	TGTGCCAGCGAAACCAATGCGGGGACTATCTCCTACAATGAGCAGTTCTTC
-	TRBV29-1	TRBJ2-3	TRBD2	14	CSVEDPRGGDTQYF	TGCAGCGTTGAAGATCCCCGGGGGGGAGATACGCAGTATTTT
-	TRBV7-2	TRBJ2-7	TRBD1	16	CASSLYPGQGTYEQYF	TGTGCCAGCAGCTTATACCCGGGACAGGGGACCTACGAGCAGTACTTC
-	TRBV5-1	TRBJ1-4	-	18	CASSLDAQGFATNEKLFF	TGCGCCAGCAGCTTGGACGCCCAGGGATTTGCAACTAATGAAAAACTGTTTTTT
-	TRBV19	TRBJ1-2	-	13	CASSKGTAYGYTF	TGTGCCAGTAGTAAGGGAACAGCTTATGGCTACACCTTC
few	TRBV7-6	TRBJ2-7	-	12	CASKGDTYEQYF	TGTGCCAGCAAGGGGGATACCTACGAGCAGTACTTC
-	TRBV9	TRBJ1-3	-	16	CASSTPGAASGNTIYF	TGTGCCAGCAGCACACCCGGGGCGGCATCTGGAAACACCATATATTTT
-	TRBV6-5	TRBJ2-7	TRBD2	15	CASSSGLAGANEQYF	TGTGCCAGCAGTTCGGGACTAGCGGGAGCCAACGAGCAGTACTTC
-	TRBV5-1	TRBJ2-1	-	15	CASSLAPISYNEQFF	TGCGCCAGCAGCTTGGCTCCTATTAGCTACAATGAGCAGTTCTTC
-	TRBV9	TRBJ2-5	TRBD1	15	CASSARQGAGETQYF	TGTGCCAGCAGCGCCAGACAGGGGGCGGGGGAGACCCAGTACTTC
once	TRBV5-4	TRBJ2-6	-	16	CASSPGGSLRANVLTF	TGTGCCAGCAGCCCAGGAGGCTCTTTAAGGGCCAACGTCCTGACTTTC
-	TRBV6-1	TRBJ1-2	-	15	CASSVNRAGFDGYTF	TGTGCCAGCAGCGTGAACAGGGCTGGGTTCGATGGCTACACCTTC
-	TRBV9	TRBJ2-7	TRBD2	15	CASSVGLAGDYEQYF	TGTGCCAGCAGCGTAGGGCTAGCGGGGGACTACGAGCAGTACTTC
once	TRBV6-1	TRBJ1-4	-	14	CASRQQGGNEKLFF	TGTGCCAGCAGACAACAGGGAGGTAATGAAAAACTGTTTTTT
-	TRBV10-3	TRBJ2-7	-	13	CAISEGQEGEQYF	TGTGCCATCAGTGAGGGTCAGGAGGGCGAGCAGTACTTC
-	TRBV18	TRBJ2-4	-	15	CASSPMGTSQNIQYF	TGTGCCAGCTCACCAATGGGGACCTCACAAAACATTCAGTACTTC
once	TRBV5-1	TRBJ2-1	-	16	CASSLGQASSYNEQFF	TGCGCCAGCAGCTTGGGACAGGCGAGCTCCTACAATGAGCAGTTCTTC
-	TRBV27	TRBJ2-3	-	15	CASSAHRDRTDTQYF	TGTGCCAGCAGTGCCCACAGGGACCGAACAGATACGCAGTATTTT
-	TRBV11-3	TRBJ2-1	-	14	CASSGRKGTSEQFF	TGTGCCAGCAGCGGTAGGAAGGGAACGAGTGAGCAGTTCTTC
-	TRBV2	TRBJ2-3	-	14	CASLGRGSTDTQYF	TGTGCCAGCCTAGGGAGAGGTAGCACAGATACGCAGTATTTT
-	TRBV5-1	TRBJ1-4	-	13	CASSISERTELFF	TGCGCCAGCAGTATCAGTGAACGGACAGAACTGTTTTTT
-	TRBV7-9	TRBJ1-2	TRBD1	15	CASSYRTGTRYGYTF	TGTGCCAGCAGCTATAGGACAGGGACAAGGTATGGCTACACCTTC
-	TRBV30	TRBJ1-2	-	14	CACPPRQSNYGYTF	TGTGCCTGCCCGCCCCGGCAGTCTAACTATGGCTACACCTTC
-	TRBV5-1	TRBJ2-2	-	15	CASSLGRTNTGELFF	TGCGCCAGCAGCTTGGGACGGACGAACACCGGGGAGCTGTTTTTT
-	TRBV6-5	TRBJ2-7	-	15	CASRGDWLYSYEQYF	TGTGCCAGCAGGGGGGACTGGCTCTACTCCTACGAGCAGTACTTC
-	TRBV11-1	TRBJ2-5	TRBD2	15	CASSRGLAGKETQYF	TGTGCCAGCAGCCGCGGACTAGCGGGAAAAGAGACCCAGTACTTC
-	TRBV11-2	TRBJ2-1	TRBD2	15	CASSLDVGRVNEQFF	TGTGCCAGCAGCTTAGATGTTGGGAGGGTCAATGAGCAGTTCTTC
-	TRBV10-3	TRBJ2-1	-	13	CAISELKMGEQFF	TGTGCCATCAGTGAGTTGAAGATGGGTGAGCAGTTCTTC
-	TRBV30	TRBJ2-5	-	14	CAWSAGGGAETQYF	TGTGCCTGGAGTGCCGGAGGGGGCGCTGAGACCCAGTACTTC
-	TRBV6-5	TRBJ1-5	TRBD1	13	CASTRDRNQPQHF	TGTGCCAGCACGCGGGACAGGAATCAGCCCCAGCATTTT
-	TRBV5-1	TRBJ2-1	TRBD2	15	CASSPTSGGTGEQFF	TGCGCCAGCAGCCCGACTAGCGGGGGAACGGGTGAGCAGTTCTTC
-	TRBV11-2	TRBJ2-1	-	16	CASSSPEVESHNEQFF	TGTGCCAGCAGCTCCCCTGAGGTGGAGAGTCACAATGAGCAGTTCTTC
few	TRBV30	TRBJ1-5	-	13	CAWSVPSAQPQHF	TGTGCCTGGAGCGTCCCCTCTGCGCAGCCCCAGCATTTT
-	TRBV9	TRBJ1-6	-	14	CASSGGPSYSPLHF	TGTGCCAGCAGTGGGGGGCCGAGTTATTCACCCCTCCACTTT
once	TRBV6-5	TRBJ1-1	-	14	CASSPGHMNTEAFF	TGTGCCAGCAGCCCGGGACATATGAACACTGAAGCTTTCTTT
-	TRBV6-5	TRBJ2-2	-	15	CASSYYGDGTGELFF	TGTGCCAGCAGTTATTACGGTGACGGCACCGGGGAGCTGTTTTTT
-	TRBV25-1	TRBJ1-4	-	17	CASSAGVRVGTNEKLFF	TGTGCCAGCAGTGCCGGGGTCAGGGTGGGGACTAATGAAAAACTGTTTTTT
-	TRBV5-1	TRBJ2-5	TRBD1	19	CASRLIPLAGTGEQETQYF	TGCGCCAGCAGACTCATTCCCCTCGCCGGGACAGGGGAACAAGAGACCCAGTACTTC
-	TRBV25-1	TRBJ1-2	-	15	CASTLGGAGNYGYTF	TGTGCCAGCACCCTTGGGGGGGCAGGGAACTATGGCTACACCTTC
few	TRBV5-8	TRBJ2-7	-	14	CASSLPGGPYEQYF	TGTGCCAGCAGCTTACCAGGGGGGCCCTACGAGCAGTACTTC
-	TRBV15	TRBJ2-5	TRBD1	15	CATSRGTGIPGTQYF	TGTGCCACCAGCCGCGGGACAGGGATACCAGGGACCCAGTACTTC